Below are 13 T cell receptor beta chains sequenced from a single sample in a study of T cells in Graves' hyperthyroidism and ophthalmopathy (dated by TCRdb to the late 2010s). The method behind the library was multiplex PCR. The instrument was an Illumina HiSeq 2000. The TCR beta CDR3 regions were amplified from the RNA transcripts. A first-round RT-PCR of the TCR CDR3 used the HTBI primer set with the Qiagen OneStep RT-PCR kit. TCRdb passed the public sequencing reads through fastp at Q25 and MiXCR, retaining productive beta sequences. Rows matching on CDR3 protein sequence are summarized as one entry with the most common DNA and genes. The sample contains a few hundred thousand distinct CDR3 sequences, about a sixth of them found a single time. The ten largest clones represent around 6.6% of the sample. The sample taken for sequencing was blood. Receptors originate from a woman aged 30 to 39 with Graves' hyperthyroidism.

The chain links TRBV30 to TRBJ2-5; 8 nucleotides agree with TRBD1. V was clipped by 3 bases and J by 5 bases; unmatched bases: 11. Germline values: CDR1 GTSNPN, CDR2 SVGIG (reference sequence). CDR3 length equals 15 residues. The CDR3 loop reads CAWSRRTGGRETQYF. DNA of the CDR3: TGTGCCTGGAGCCGAAGAACAGGGGGGCGGGAGACCCAGTACTTC.

Worth noting for this clonotype: This may stem from a read error, because a much larger clone lies one nucleotide away. The missing conserved phenylalanine or tryptophan at the end of this CDR3 makes a read error likely. The chain is built from TRBV3-1 and TRBJ2-5; D perhaps matches TRBD1 (5 bases). Germline V CDR1 and CDR2: LGHDT, YNNKEL (reference sequence). V lost 0 bases, J lost 1 base, and 9 bases lay in between. The CDR3 length is 15 residues. The CDR3 DNA is TGTGCCAGCAGCCAAGATTACAGGTCCCAAGAGACCCAGTACTCC. It specifies CASSQDYRSQETQYS.

This clonotype was observed a few times. The rearrangement uses TRBV20-1 and TRBJ2-1, with D uncertain. In germline, CDR1 is DFQATT, CDR2 SNEGSKA (reference sequence). The V and J ends lost 6 bases and 0 bases respectively, with 15 bases between them. This CDR3 comprises 15 residues. The CDR3 protein is CSAHTPESSYNEQFF. CDR3 bases: TGCAGTGCCCACACTCCAGAAAGCTCCTACAATGAGCAGTTCTTC.

This chain connects TRBV4-3 to TRBJ2-3, with 8 nucleotides matching TRBD1. CDR1 and CDR2 (germline): LGHNA, YSLEER. CDR3 length equals 15 residues. V shed 0 bases and J 5 bases; nucleotides not matched to a gene: 4. CDR3 sequence reads: CASSQDGTGIDTQYF. In nucleotides, the CDR3 is TGCGCCAGCAGCCAAGACGGGACAGGCATAGATACGCAGTATTTT.

The table lists this clonotype with many counts. The rearrangement uses TRBV30 and TRBJ1-1; no clear D gene. CDR1 is GTSNPN, CDR2 SVGIG, per germline (reference sequence). V shed 1 base and J shed 0 bases, with 6 bases lying between them. This CDR3 contains 13 residues. CDR3 nucleotides: TGTGCCTGGAGTGGGAAGCTGAACACTGAAGCTTTCTTT. This encodes CAWSGKLNTEAFF.

The chain joins TRBV7-6 to TRBJ2-1; D not certain. The V gene lost 2 bases and the J gene lost 5 bases, with 16 bases spanning the gap. Germline CDR1 and CDR2: SGHVS and FNYEAQ. This CDR3 has 16 residues. In DNA form, the CDR3 reads TGTGCCAGCAGCTTAAGGCTAGGCTGGTTGAACAATGAGCAGTTCTTC. Translating gives CASSLRLGWLNNEQFF.

This clonotype was recorded a few times. CDR3: CASSFRGFHDNSPLHF. In DNA, the CDR3 is TGTGCCAGCAGTTTCAGGGGGTTTCACGATAATTCACCCCTCCACTTT. The rearrangement joins TRBV27 to TRBJ1-6; 7 bases are shared with TRBD1. Per the germline V gene, CDR1 is MNHEY and CDR2 is SMNVEV (reference sequence). CDR3 length equals 16 residues. V was pared by 3 bases and J by 5 bases, with 7 bases of the junction left unmatched.

Ten or more counts support this clonotype. The chain combines TRBV24-1 with TRBJ2-7; maybe TRBD1 (6 bases). With 7 bases removed from V and 7 bases from J, the gap between germline ends came to 25 bases. The CDR3 contains 16 residues. Per the germline V gene, CDR1 is KGHDR and CDR2 is SFDVKD. CDR3 amino acids: CATRRTRGTAEWEQYF. The CDR3 DNA follows: TGTGCCACCAGGAGAACCAGGGGCACCGCGGAGTGGGAGCAGTACTTC.

This clonotype was counted a few times. V is TRBV14 and J is TRBJ2-5; TRBD2 agrees at 10 bases. The V gene end was trimmed by 2 bases and the J gene end by 5 bases; junction bases not matched to a gene: 5. This CDR3 is built from 15 residues. The germline V gene encodes CDR1 SGHDN and CDR2 FVKESK. CDR3 DNA: TGTGCCAGCAGCCAAATCGCTAGCGGGAGTGAGACCCAGTACTTC. This codes for CASSQIASGSETQYF.

This clonotype was seen at least ten times. The rearrangement links TRBV4-3 to TRBJ2-2; D call uncertain. The CDR3 sequence is 13 residues long. From germline, CDR1 is LGHNA and CDR2 YSLEER. The ends were cut back, 4 bases at V and 7 bases at J, with 10 bases in the middle. The CDR3: CASSPPGIGELFF. The CDR3 bases are TGCGCCAGCAGCCCTCCCGGAATCGGGGAGCTGTTTTTT.

This clonotype has at least ten counts. V and J are TRBV20-1 and TRBJ2-1; 8 bases line up with TRBD2. The CDR3 consists of 14 residues. Germline CDR1 and CDR2: DFQATT and SNEGSKA (reference sequence). The J segment lost 5 bases and the V segment lost 6 bases, leaving 9 bases of the junction unmatched. The CDR3 sequence is CSAESGRVNNEQFF. The CDR3 DNA sequence: TGCAGTGCGGAGAGCGGGAGAGTTAACAATGAGCAGTTCTTC.

CDR3 in DNA: TGTGCCAGCAGTACGAGTAGGACCCAGTACTTC. Translating gives CASSTSRTQYF. This rearrangement joins TRBV6-1 to TRBJ2-5; no definite D call. The CDR3 runs to 11 residues. CDR1 and CDR2 from the germline V gene are MNHNS and SASEGT. Trimming cost V 5 bases and J 7 bases, with 8 bases left between them.

The rearrangement joins TRBV27 to TRBJ2-6; unclear D gene. Germline loops: CDR1 MNHEY, CDR2 SMNVEV (reference sequence). Trimming pared 3 bases from V and 4 bases from J, leaving 10 bases between. The CDR3 totals 15 residues. The CDR3 DNA is TGTGCCAGCAGTTTTATCGTAGGGGGGGCCAACGTCCTGACTTTC. This encodes CASSFIVGGANVLTF.